The entry below gives a single T cell receptor (beta chain) sequence along with its context. Its antigen is undetermined. The source of the sample is a study of Ad26.COV2.S vaccination and SARS-CoV-2 variants. The wider study: A participant enrolled in the COV1001 Ad26.COV2.S trial arm provided the sample. Overall study findings and caveats: Reportedly, spike-specific CD8+ and CD4+ T cell responses achieved substantial breadth once vaccination had taken place. Measurement of non-spike TCR breadth gave similar results in vaccine and placebo recipients.

The V end lost 10 bases, the J end lost 2 bases, and 14 bases lay between the germline ends. Germline V gene lookup returns CDR1 SNHLY and CDR2 FYNNEI. This CDR3 has 13 residues. The treatment denotes: around 19 received Ad26.COV2.S at low or high dose, single or two shots; 5 received placebo; per-sample allocation not given. Sampling occurred on day 63 after the first vaccine or placebo injection. A Boston adult aged 18-55 years was the donor. The table came from immunoSEQ multiplex PCR; TCRdb's copy has only in-frame clones and leaves some out. The table has around 450,000 clones, around 89% seen once; the top ten hold less than 4%.

The chain carries TRBV2 and TRBJ1-1, with a possible D match to TRBD1 (5 bases). The source is a person aged 18-60 years who received the Ad26.COV2.S COVID-19 vaccine or a placebo. The sequences come from peripheral blood, collected in a trial of Ad26.COV2.S vaccine versus placebo. The CDR3 DNA is TGTGCCACCACTACAGGATTTAACACTGAAGCTTTCTTT. Amino acid sequence: CATTTGFNTEAFF. The full variable domain, with the rest looked up from reference TRBV2 and TRBJ1-1, is EPEVTQTPSHQVTQMGQEVILRCVPISNHLYFYWYRQILGQKVEFLVSFYNNEISEKSEIFDDQFSVERPDGSNFTLKIRSTKLEDSAMYFCATTTGFNTEAFFGQGTRLTVV.